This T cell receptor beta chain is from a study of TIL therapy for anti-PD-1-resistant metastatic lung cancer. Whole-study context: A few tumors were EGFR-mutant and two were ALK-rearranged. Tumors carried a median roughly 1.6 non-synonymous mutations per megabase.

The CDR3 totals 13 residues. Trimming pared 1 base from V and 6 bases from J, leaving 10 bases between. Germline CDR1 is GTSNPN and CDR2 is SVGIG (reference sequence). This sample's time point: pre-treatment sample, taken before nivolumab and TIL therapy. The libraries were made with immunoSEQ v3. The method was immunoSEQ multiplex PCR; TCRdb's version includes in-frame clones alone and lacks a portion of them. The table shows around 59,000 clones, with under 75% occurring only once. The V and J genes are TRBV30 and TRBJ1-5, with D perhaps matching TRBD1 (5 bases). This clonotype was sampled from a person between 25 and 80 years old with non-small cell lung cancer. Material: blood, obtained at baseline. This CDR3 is CAWSEVGGQPQHF. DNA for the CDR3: TGTGCCTGGAGTGAGGTGGGGGGTCAGCCCCAGCATTTT.